This T cell receptor beta chain was captured in a study of blood T cell repertoires in COVID-19. Using immunoSEQ multiplex PCR, the repertoire was profiled, and TCRdb retains in-frame clones only, with some absent. Of approximately 50,000 clones in the sample, around 81% were seen once. The CDR3 is 14 residues long. J lost 8 bases, V lost 3 bases, and 3 bases had no gene match. Germline V gene lookup returns CDR1 LNHDA and CDR2 SQIVND (reference sequence). This clonotype was obtained from a woman of 80 years or more with COVID-19, enrolled during active disease. Sequenced material: peripheral blood. This sequence joins TRBV19 and TRBJ1-6; 8 nucleotides line up with TRBD1. CDR3 sequence (DNA): TGTGCCAGTAGTATTCAGGGGGCTGATTCACCCCTCCACTTT. Translating it yields CASSIQGADSPLHF.